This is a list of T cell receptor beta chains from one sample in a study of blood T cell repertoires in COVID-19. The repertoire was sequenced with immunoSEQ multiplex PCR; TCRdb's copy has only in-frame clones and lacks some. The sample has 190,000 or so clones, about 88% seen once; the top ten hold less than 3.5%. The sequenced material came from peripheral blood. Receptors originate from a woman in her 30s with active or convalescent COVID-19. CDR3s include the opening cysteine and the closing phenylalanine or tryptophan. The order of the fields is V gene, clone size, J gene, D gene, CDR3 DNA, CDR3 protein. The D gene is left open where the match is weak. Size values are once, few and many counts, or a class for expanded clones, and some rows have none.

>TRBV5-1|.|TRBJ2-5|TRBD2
TGCGCCAGCAGCCCGACGTGGGGGGGAGAGACCCAGTACTTC
CASSPTWGGETQYF
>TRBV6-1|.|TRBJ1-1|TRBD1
TGTGCCAGCAGTGAACCTACAGGGGGCACTGAAGCTTTCTTT
CASSEPTGGTEAFF
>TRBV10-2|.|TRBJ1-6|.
TGCGCCAGCAGTGAGTCGGGCCGGACATTGGTGTATTCACCCCTCCACTTT
CASSESGRTLVYSPLHF
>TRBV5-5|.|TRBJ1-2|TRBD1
TGTGCCAGCAGCTTGGAGGGGACAGCCTATGGCTACACCTTC
CASSLEGTAYGYTF
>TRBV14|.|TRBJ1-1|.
TGTGCCAGCAGCCAATATATGAACACTGAAGCTTTCTTT
CASSQYMNTEAFF
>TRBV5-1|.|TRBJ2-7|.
TGCGCCAGCAGCAAGGACAGCTCAAACTACGAGCAGTACTTC
CASSKDSSNYEQYF
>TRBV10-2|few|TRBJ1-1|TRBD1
TGCGCCAGCAGCGCGGGACAGGGCCTGAGTGCTTTCTTT
CASSAGQGLSAFF
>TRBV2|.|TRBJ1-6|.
TGTGCCAGCAGTGATGGAGCAGTGGATAATTCACCCCTCCACTTT
CASSDGAVDNSPLHF
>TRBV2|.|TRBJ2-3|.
TGTGCCAGCAGTGATAATTGGAGAGATACGCAGTATTTT
CASSDNWRDTQYF
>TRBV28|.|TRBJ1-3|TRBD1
TGTGCCAGCAGAGGACAGGGTCTGGGAAACACCATATATTTT
CASRGQGLGNTIYF
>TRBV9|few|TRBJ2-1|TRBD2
TGTGCCAGCAGCCCCGGGCATAGCGGGGGGGCAAATGAGCAGTTCTTC
CASSPGHSGGANEQFF
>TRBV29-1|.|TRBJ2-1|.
TGCAGCGTTGAATCAAGCGGAGCCTCTTACTCCTACAATGAGCAGTTCTTC
CSVESSGASYSYNEQFF
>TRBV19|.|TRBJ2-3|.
TGTGCCAGTAGTACATCAACCGGGGGGCCCCCAGATACGCAGTATTTT
CASSTSTGGPPDTQYF
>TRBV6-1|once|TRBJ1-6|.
TGTGCCAGCAGTGACAGGGCTAATTCACCCCTCCACTTT
CASSDRANSPLHF
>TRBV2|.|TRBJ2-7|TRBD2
TGTGCCACCGAATCCGGGACTAGCAACGAGCAGTACTTC
CATESGTSNEQYF
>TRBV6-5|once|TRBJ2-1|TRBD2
TGTGCCAGCAGTAGCGGGAGGGCCGGTGAGCAGTTCTTC
CASSSGRAGEQFF
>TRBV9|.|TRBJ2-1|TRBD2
TGTGCCAGCAGCCCTCCTAGCGGGAGCTCCTACAATGAGCAGTTCTTC
CASSPPSGSSYNEQFF
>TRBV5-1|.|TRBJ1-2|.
TGCGCCAGCAGCATCGACACCTATGGCTACACCTTC
CASSIDTYGYTF
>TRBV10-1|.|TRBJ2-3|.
TGCGCCAGCAGCCGGAGGCCAGATACGCAGTATTTT
CASSRRPDTQYF
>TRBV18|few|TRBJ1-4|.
TGTGCCAGCTCACCGGCGGAAGGGGGAAAACTGTTTTTT
CASSPAEGGKLFF
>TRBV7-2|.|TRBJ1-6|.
TGTGCCAGCAGCTTAGGGATGACTCCCCTCCACTTT
CASSLGMTPLHF
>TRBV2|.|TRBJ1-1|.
TGTGCCAGCCAGGACCCAGGGGCGGTGACTGAAGCTTTCTTT
CASQDPGAVTEAFF
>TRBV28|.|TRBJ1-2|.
TGTGCCAGCAGTTTACTGGGGGCGCTTGCCTACACCTTC
CASSLLGALAYTF
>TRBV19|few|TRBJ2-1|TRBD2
TGTGCCAGTAGTGTGCCCGCTAGCGGGGGGAAAAATGAGCAGTTCTTC
CASSVPASGGKNEQFF
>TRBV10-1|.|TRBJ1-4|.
TGCGCCAGCAACGGGGGGTATAATGAAAAACTGTTTTTT
CASNGGYNEKLFF
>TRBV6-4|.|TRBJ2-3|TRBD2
TGTGCCAGCAGCAGCGGGAGATGGGCAGATACGCAGTATTTT
CASSSGRWADTQYF
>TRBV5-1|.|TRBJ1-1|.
TGCGCCAGCAGCTTGATGGCAGACATGAACACTGAAGCTTTCTTT
CASSLMADMNTEAFF